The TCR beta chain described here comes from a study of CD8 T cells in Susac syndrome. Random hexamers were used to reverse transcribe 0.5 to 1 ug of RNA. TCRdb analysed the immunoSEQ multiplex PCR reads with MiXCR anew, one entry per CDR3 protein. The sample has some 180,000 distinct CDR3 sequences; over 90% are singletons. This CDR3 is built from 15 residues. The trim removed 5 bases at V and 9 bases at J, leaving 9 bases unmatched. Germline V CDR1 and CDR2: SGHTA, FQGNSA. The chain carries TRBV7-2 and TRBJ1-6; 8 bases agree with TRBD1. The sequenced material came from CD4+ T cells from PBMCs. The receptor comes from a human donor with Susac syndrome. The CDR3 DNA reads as TGTGCCAGCAGCCCACTGACAGGGGAGGTTTCACCCCTCCACTTT. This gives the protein CASSPLTGEVSPLHF.